One sample yielded the 13 T cell receptor beta chains listed below, sequenced in a study of shared clonotypes between healthy human individuals. Using immunoSEQ multiplex PCR, the repertoire was profiled, and TCRdb retains in-frame clones only, with some absent. The table has about 2.3 million clones, just over 90% seen once; the top ten hold 0.35% to 0.45%. Sample: naive CD4+ T cells from PBMCs. Documented subset: CD45RA+ positively selected. Every receptor here comes from a man aged 18 to 35 in good health. Some clones in this sample may be carry-over from other donors' samples.

The chain recombines TRBV5-1 with TRBJ2-7, with 9 bases identical to TRBD2. Germline assignment: CDR1 SGHRS and CDR2 YFSETQ. Germline trimming cut 2 bases from V and 4 bases from J; bases unmatched to any gene: 10. The CDR3 extends over 16 amino acids. The CDR3 DNA reads as TGCGCCAGCAGCTTTAGTCCCCTAGCGGGACCTTACGAGCAGTACTTC. Protein product: CASSFSPLAGPYEQYF.

The genes are TRBV6-5 and TRBJ1-2; D is unresolved. The ends were cut back, 2 bases at V and 1 base at J, with 8 bases in the middle. The CDR3 contains 14 residues. Germline CDR1 and CDR2: MNHEY and SVGAGI. This CDR3 is CASSYGRGNYGYTF. The CDR3 DNA follows: TGTGCCAGCAGTTACGGGCGGGGTAACTATGGCTACACCTTC.

V is TRBV9 and J is TRBJ2-1, with D unresolved. V lost 7 bases, J lost 3 bases, and 20 bases lay in between. Germline V gene lookup returns CDR1 SGDLS and CDR2 YYNGEE. This CDR3 spans 16 amino acids. As DNA, the CDR3 is TGTGCCAGCGGTCTCCAACAAGCCCCGATCTACAATGAGCAGTTCTTC. Protein: CASGLQQAPIYNEQFF.

CDR3 nucleotide sequence: TGTGCCAGCAGCTTACAACTAGCGGGAGAGGGTCAGCAGTTCTTC. It specifies CASSLQLAGEGQQFF. The V and J genes are TRBV7-3 and TRBJ2-1; the match to TRBD2 covers 11 bases. The length of the CDR3 is 15 residues. Germline values: CDR1 SGHTA, CDR2 FQGTGA. V shed 2 bases and J 11 bases; nucleotides not matched to a gene: 8.

The chain joins TRBV5-1 to TRBJ2-7; 8 bases match TRBD2. The CDR3 contains 14 residues. The germline V gene encodes CDR1 SGHRS and CDR2 YFSETQ. V trimming: 3 bases; J trimming: 3 bases; junction bases outside the gene matches: 5. CDR3 sequence: CASSSGGGFYEQYF. CDR3 nucleotide sequence: TGCGCCAGCAGCTCCGGCGGGGGGTTCTACGAGCAGTACTTC.

J is TRBJ2-3 and V is TRBV19; no reliable D call. Trimming removed 6 bases from V and 0 bases from J, with 7 bases in between. This CDR3 is built from 13 residues. Germline lookup yields CDR1 LNHDA and CDR2 SQIVND (reference sequence). In DNA, the CDR3 is TGTGCCAGTAGGGGCTTGAGCACAGATACGCAGTATTTT. Encoded protein: CASRGLSTDTQYF.

V gene TRBV4-3 combines with J gene TRBJ1-1; possible D gene TRBD1, 6 bases. CDR3 length equals 18 residues. The V and J ends lost 1 base and 2 bases respectively, with 20 bases between them. Germline V CDR1 and CDR2: LGHNA, YSLEER. CDR3 nucleotide sequence: TGCGCCAGCAGCCAAGTTCGGCAGGGAGGGGGATATAACACTGAAGCTTTCTTT. Translation: CASSQVRQGGGYNTEAFF.

The chain recombines TRBV28 with TRBJ2-3, with TRBD2 identical over 7 bases. The germline V gene has CDR1 MDHEN and CDR2 SYDVKM. J was trimmed by 2 bases and V by 3 bases; bases with no gene match: 5. This CDR3 spans 15 amino acids. Here the CDR3 DNA reads TGTGCCAGCAGTTTCTCTAGCGGATACACAGATACGCAGTATTTT. Encoded protein: CASSFSSGYTDTQYF.

V and J are TRBV7-9 and TRBJ2-5; D gene uncertain. V shed 2 bases and J shed 5 bases, with 12 bases lying between them. The CDR3 is 14 amino acids. CDR1 is SEHNR and CDR2 is FQNEAQ in the germline V gene (reference sequence). The CDR3 nucleotides are TGTGCCAGCAGCTTACTGGGCGTAGGGGAGACCCAGTACTTC. As protein: CASSLLGVGETQYF.

CDR3 bases: TGTGCCAGCAGTTTAGTGGCGACAGGGGACTATGGCTACACCTTC. It specifies CASSLVATGDYGYTF. V and J are TRBV27 and TRBJ1-2, with 8 bases lining up with TRBD1. This CDR3 is built from 15 residues. Trimming cost V 2 bases and J 3 bases; bases outside gene matches: 5. The germline gives CDR1 MNHEY, CDR2 SMNVEV (reference sequence).

The gene calls are TRBV28 and TRBJ2-2; D remains ambiguous. The CDR3 extends over 15 amino acids. Trimming removed 3 bases at V and 1 base at J, with 9 bases between. Per germline, CDR1 MDHEN and CDR2 SYDVKM. CDR3 sequence (DNA): TGTGCCAGCAGTTTTGGGTCAGGGAACACCGGGGAGCTGTTTTTT. Translation gives CASSFGSGNTGELFF.

The rearrangement joins TRBV6-5 to TRBJ2-7; 9 bases map to TRBD1. V gave up 2 bases and J gave up 3 bases; unmatched junction bases: 5. Per the germline V gene, CDR1 is MNHEY and CDR2 is SVGAGI. This CDR3 is 15 amino acids long. The CDR3 region is CASSYPGQGNYEQYF. In DNA, the CDR3 is TGTGCCAGCAGTTACCCCGGACAGGGGAACTACGAGCAGTACTTC.

The gene calls are TRBV18 and TRBJ2-5, with D hard to call. From germline, CDR1 is KGHSH and CDR2 LQKENI. This CDR3 contains 11 residues. Between the trimmed V and J ends, which lost 6 bases and 2 bases, there was a span of 4 bases. This CDR3 reads CASSFQETQYF. For the CDR3, the DNA is TGTGCCAGCTCCTTTCAAGAGACCCAGTACTTC. The full variable domain, rest sourced from reference TRBV18 and TRBJ2-5, is NAGVMQNPRHLVRRRGQEARLRCSPMKGHSHVYWYRQLPEEGLKFMVYLQKENIIDESGMPKERFSAEFPKEGPSILRIQQVVRGDSAAYFCASSFQETQYFGPGTRLLVL.